The clone carrying this TCR beta chain came up a few times. These data originate in a study of blood T cell repertoires in COVID-19. Study-wide context: COVID-19 samples, acute and convalescent, were from the United States, Italy and Spain. Sources were T cells, B-cell-depleted T cells, or PBMCs; the material itself was cDNA or gDNA.

How the authors handled the data: For nucleated cells, counts were estimated from reference gene primer amplification. Profiled with immunoSEQ multiplex PCR; TCRdb holds only in-frame clones, not every one. That table is the source of V, J and clone size, and D and trimming were worked out from the DNA. The table lists 100,000 to 150,000 clones, roughly 78% of them singletons. Deletions cut 7 bases from V and 1 base from J, with 15 bases between. The length of the CDR3 is 14 residues. Looked up from germline, CDR1 is SGHRS and CDR2 is YFSETQ. The sample taken for sequencing was peripheral blood. The TCR sequence derives from a man aged 55-75 years with active or convalescent COVID-19. The chain links TRBV5-1 to TRBJ2-7, with D tentatively TRBD2 (6 bases). The CDR3, as DNA: TGCGCCAGCTCGCGGCAGGCGGGATCCTACGAGCAGTACTTC. Translation: CASSRQAGSYEQYF.